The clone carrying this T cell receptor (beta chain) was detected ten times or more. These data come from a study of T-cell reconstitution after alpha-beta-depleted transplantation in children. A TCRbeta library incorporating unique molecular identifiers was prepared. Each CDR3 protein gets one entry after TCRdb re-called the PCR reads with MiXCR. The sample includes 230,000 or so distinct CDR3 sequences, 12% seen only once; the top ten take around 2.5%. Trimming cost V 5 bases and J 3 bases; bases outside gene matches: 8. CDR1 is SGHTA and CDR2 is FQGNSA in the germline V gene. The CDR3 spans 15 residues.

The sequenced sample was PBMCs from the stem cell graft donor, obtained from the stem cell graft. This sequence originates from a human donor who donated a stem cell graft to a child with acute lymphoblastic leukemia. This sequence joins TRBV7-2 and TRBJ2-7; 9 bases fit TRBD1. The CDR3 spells CASSDRDRALYEQYF. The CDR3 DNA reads TGTGCCAGCAGCGACCGGGACAGGGCCCTCTACGAGCAGTACTTC.